This record covers a single T cell receptor (beta chain). The data belong to a study of identical twins. Each CDR3 protein gets one entry after TCRdb re-called the 5' RACE reads with MiXCR. The sample has some 660,000 distinct CDR3 sequences; about 9.4% are singletons. Trimming removed 0 bases from V and 8 bases from J, with 12 bases in between. This CDR3 is 14 amino acids long. In germline, CDR1 is SGHRS, CDR2 YFSETQ. There were only healthy Caucasians among the donors. The sample also formed part of further work on yellow fever vaccine responses in identical twins. That work adds: It has been reported that, in twins, the vaccine T cell response seemed partly convergent and partly personalized.

The chain carries TRBV5-1 and TRBJ2-1, with D maybe TRBD1 (5 bases). The sequencing sample was made of PBMCs. The TCR sequence derives from a woman under 30 in good health. The CDR3 DNA reads TGCGCCAGCAGCTTGGGGGGCCGCCTGGATGAGCAGTTCTTC. Residues: CASSLGGRLDEQFF.